This T cell receptor beta chain was found in a study of cytomegalovirus exposure and HLA in healthy donors. Points from the study as a whole: It was taken for granted in presence/absence analyses that sequencing depth across donors was roughly uniform. Donor immune exposure was known only as CMV serostatus.

This CDR3 contains 13 residues. V gave up 4 bases and J gave up 8 bases, with 14 bases separating them. Germline V gene data show CDR1 as MNHEY and CDR2 as SVGAGI. Notes on this clone: Antigen specificity is unknown.

The PCR was carried out with 60 Vbeta primers and 13 Jbeta primers. Profiling relied on immunoSEQ multiplex PCR, and the TCRdb table lists in-frame clones only, not all of them. Of approximately 170,000 clones in the sample, around 78% were seen once. This chain joins TRBV6-5 and TRBJ1-2, with D possibly matching TRBD1 (5 bases). Sequenced input: PBMCs. The receptor comes from a man aged 40-49 years in good health and CMV-seronegative. CDR3 amino acids: CASSSLGLWGYTF. Here the CDR3 DNA reads TGTGCCAGCAGTTCTCTGGGACTCTGGGGCTACACCTTC.